The 20 T cell receptor beta chains below come from one sample, sequenced in a study of blood T cells in healthy people across ages. The authors ran a second PCR of about 6 to 11 cycles using a sample-barcoded 5' primer and a J-beta primer mix. TCRdb reanalysed the 5' RACE reads using MiXCR and keeps one entry per CDR3 protein. The sample has hundreds of thousands of distinct CDR3 sequences, about 53% seen once. The sequenced sample was blood. The receptors originated from a man older than 75 in good health.

The V and J genes are TRBV6-1 and TRBJ2-4, with D perhaps matching TRBD2 (5 bases). V lost 7 bases and J 0 bases, leaving 16 bases between the germline ends. The germline gives CDR1 MNHNS, CDR2 SASEGT. There are 16 residues in the CDR3. CDR3 in amino acids: CASNARGGLAKNIQYF. CDR3 in DNA: TGTGCCAGCAACGCCCGCGGAGGACTAGCCAAAAACATTCAGTACTTC.

Only one count was recorded for this clonotype. The J gene is TRBJ2-4, the V gene TRBV20-1; D unresolved. The CDR3 runs to 11 residues. Germline-derived CDR1 and CDR2 are DFQATT and SNEGSKA (reference sequence). V lost 1 base to trimming and J lost 13 bases, with 11 bases between them. The CDR3 protein is CSARVSMEQYF. DNA of the CDR3: TGCAGTGCTAGAGTCTCCATGGAGCAGTACTTC.

This clonotype was found many times. The chain links TRBV11-1 to TRBJ2-5; no firm D call. CDR3 length: 13 amino acids. Per germline, CDR1 SGHAT and CDR2 FQDESV (reference sequence). V was trimmed by 5 bases and J by 2 bases, leaving 9 bases between them. The CDR3 DNA sequence: TGTGCCAGCAGCCCCTTGTTGCAAGAGACCCAGTACTTC. Its translation is CASSPLLQETQYF.

The V call is TRBV5-1, the J call TRBJ2-2, with 9 bases lining up with TRBD1. V gave up 3 bases and J gave up 1 base; unmatched junction bases: 10. Germline loops: CDR1 SGHRS, CDR2 YFSETQ. This CDR3 comprises 18 residues. CDR3 nucleotide sequence: TGCGCCAGCAGCTCCGGACAGGGGCCCGGAATGAACACCGGGGAGCTGTTTTTT. It yields the protein CASSSGQGPGMNTGELFF.

V gene TRBV27 combines with J gene TRBJ1-2; a possible D gene is TRBD1 (6 bases). The CDR3 loop spans 14 amino acids. The germline V gene encodes CDR1 MNHEY and CDR2 SMNVEV (reference sequence). The V end was cut by 3 bases, the J end by 5 bases, with 13 bases between. For the CDR3, the DNA is TGTGCCAGCAGTTTTTCGACAGGCCCATATGGCTACACCTTC. It codes for CASSFSTGPYGYTF.

J is TRBJ2-4 and V is TRBV12-5; D is perhaps TRBD1 (5 bases). This CDR3 comprises 15 residues. With 1 base removed from V and 7 bases from J, the gap between germline ends came to 14 bases. Germline assignment: CDR1 LGHNT and CDR2 FRNRAP. CDR3 loop: CASGLERGSRNIQYF. As DNA, the CDR3 is TGTGCTAGTGGTTTGGAAAGGGGTTCGAGGAACATTCAGTACTTC.

This chain uses TRBV9 with TRBJ2-7, with 13 bases aligning to TRBD2. V was pared by 3 bases and J by 5 bases, with 8 bases of the junction left unmatched. This CDR3 comprises 16 residues. Looked up from germline, CDR1 is SGDLS and CDR2 is YYNGEE. DNA for the CDR3: TGTGCCAGCAGCGCCGGAGGACTAGCGGGAGCCCACGAGCAGTACTTC. This translates into CASSAGGLAGAHEQYF.

V and J are TRBV29-1 and TRBJ2-2; D tentatively reads TRBD1 or TRBD2 (6 bases each). Trimming took 5 bases from V and 3 from J, leaving 16 bases between them. The CDR3 is 15 residues long. Germline lookup yields CDR1 SQVTM and CDR2 ANQGSEA. CDR3 sequence: CSVSGASGDTGELFF. The CDR3 DNA reads as TGCAGCGTTTCAGGGGCCTCGGGGGACACCGGGGAGCTGTTTTTT.

There are a few counts of this clonotype. The chain couples TRBV25-1 to TRBJ2-5, with D perhaps TRBD1 or TRBD2 (5 bases each). Germline CDR1 and CDR2: MGHDK and SYGVNS. The V end lost 5 bases, the J end lost 5 bases, and 15 bases lay between the germline ends. There are 14 residues in the CDR3. The chain's CDR3 is CASSPRWDLETQYF. For the CDR3, the DNA is TGTGCCAGCAGTCCCCGTTGGGACCTCGAGACCCAGTACTTC.

The chain recombines TRBV24-1 with TRBJ2-1; 14 nucleotides align to TRBD2. Per the germline V gene, CDR1 is KGHDR and CDR2 is SFDVKD. The CDR3 contains 21 residues. The J segment lost 4 bases and the V segment lost 0 bases, leaving 13 bases of the junction unmatched. The CDR3 reads CATSDLPGLAGGGDRYNEQFF. The CDR3 bases are TGTGCCACCAGTGATTTGCCTGGACTAGCGGGGGGTGGTGATCGGTACAATGAGCAGTTCTTC.

The chain uses TRBV29-1 and TRBJ2-1, with TRBD2 matching over 8 bases. The germline V gene encodes CDR1 SQVTM and CDR2 ANQGSEA. V gave up 1 base and J gave up 4 bases; unmatched junction bases: 15. The CDR3 covers 18 residues. The CDR3 DNA is TGCAGCGTTGAAGGACGGGCTTCTGGAGCGGGAGCGTACAATGAGCAGTTCTTC. Its protein product is CSVEGRASGAGAYNEQFF.

The chain employs TRBV7-3 and TRBJ2-1; perhaps TRBD2 as D (5 bases). Germline loops: CDR1 SGHTA, CDR2 FQGTGA. The CDR3 spans 13 residues. The V end lost 4 bases, the J end lost 6 bases, and 10 bases lay between the germline ends. The CDR3 spells CASSYLAINEQFF. In DNA, the CDR3 is TGTGCCAGCAGCTACCTAGCTATCAATGAGCAGTTCTTC.

The gene calls are TRBV29-1 and TRBJ2-1; 8 nucleotides line up with TRBD1. Germline V CDR1 and CDR2: SQVTM, ANQGSEA. Trimming at V came to 4 bases and at J to 7 bases, leaving 6 bases not matched to a gene. The CDR3 totals 13 residues. Here the CDR3 reads CSVGGRGRNEQFF. In DNA, the CDR3 is TGCAGCGTTGGAGGCAGGGGGCGGAATGAGCAGTTCTTC.

This clonotype has only a few counts. The chain links TRBV12-3 or TRBV12-4 to TRBJ2-1; D gene uncertain. V was shortened by 6 bases and J by 3 bases, with 15 bases between the two germline ends. CDR3 length: 15 residues. This CDR3 reads CASSIWPGNYNEQFF. The CDR3 DNA sequence: TGTGCCAGCAGCATATGGCCCGGAAACTACAATGAGCAGTTCTTC.

V and J are TRBV12-3 or TRBV12-4 and TRBJ1-1, with a possible D match to TRBD1 (6 bases). Trimming left V 3 bases short and J 1 base short, with 15 bases between. The CDR3 is 16 amino acids. The CDR3 region has the DNA TGTGCCAGCAGTTTTGGGGACAAGGGGCCGAACACTGAAGCTTTCTTT. Translation: CASSFGDKGPNTEAFF.

V is TRBV6-6 and J is TRBJ2-5, with D possibly being TRBD1 (5 bases). The germline V and J ends were trimmed by 2 bases and 1 base, with 14 bases remaining between them. Germline V CDR1 and CDR2: MNHNY, SVGAGI (reference sequence). The CDR3 loop spans 16 amino acids. This chain's CDR3 is CASSYGQGTRQETQYF. In nucleotides, the CDR3 is TGTGCCAGCAGTTACGGGCAGGGTACGCGCCAAGAGACCCAGTACTTC.

The chain links TRBV7-9 to TRBJ2-1; TRBD2 agrees at 12 bases. The CDR3 loop spans 20 amino acids. The junction had 15 bases not matched to a gene; V was cut back by 5 bases and J by 1 base. CDR1 is SEHNR, CDR2 FQNEAQ, per germline (reference sequence). For the CDR3, the DNA is TGTGCCAGCAGCCGGGCTAGCGGGAGGGCCTTTAGAGTGTCCTACAATGAGCAGTTCTTC. Its translation: CASSRASGRAFRVSYNEQFF.

The CDR3 nucleotides read TGTGCCAGCACCCTCATATCTGGGTGGGACAATGAGCAGTTCTTC. Translated, it gives CASTLISGWDNEQFF. The V call is TRBV6-1, the J call TRBJ2-1; D unresolved. Per the germline V gene, CDR1 is MNHNS and CDR2 is SASEGT. Trimming removed 7 bases from V and 5 bases from J, with 18 bases in between. The length of the CDR3 is 15 residues.

V usage is TRBV7-9 and J usage is TRBJ1-1; no firm D call. This CDR3 has 15 amino acids. The germline V gene encodes CDR1 SEHNR and CDR2 FQNEAQ (reference sequence). The V end was cut by 5 bases, the J end by 5 bases, with 18 bases between. As DNA, the CDR3 is TGTGCCAGCAGCCCCCCGGCCCGGCTATGGACTGAAGCTTTCTTT. It specifies CASSPPARLWTEAFF.

This clonotype has only a few counts. The chain combines TRBV20-1 with TRBJ1-5, with D possibly being TRBD1 (5 bases). Germline V gene data show CDR1 as DFQATT and CDR2 as SNEGSKA (reference sequence). The CDR3 is 16 amino acids. V lost 3 bases and J lost 1, with 16 bases in between. CDR3 loop: CSASLFQGRSNQPQHF. The CDR3 bases are TGCAGTGCTAGTCTATTTCAGGGAAGAAGCAATCAGCCCCAGCATTTT.